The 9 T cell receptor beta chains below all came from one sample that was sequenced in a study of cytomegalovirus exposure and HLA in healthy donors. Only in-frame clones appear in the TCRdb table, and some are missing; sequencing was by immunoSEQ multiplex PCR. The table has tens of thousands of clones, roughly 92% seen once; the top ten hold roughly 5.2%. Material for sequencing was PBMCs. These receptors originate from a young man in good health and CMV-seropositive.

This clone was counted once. In nucleotides, the CDR3 is TGTGCCAGCTCACTCCGGGACAAGTCCTACGAGCAGTACTTC. Protein: CASSLRDKSYEQYF. V and J are TRBV18 and TRBJ2-7, with D possibly TRBD1 on 6 matching bases. Germline V gene data show CDR1 as KGHSH and CDR2 as LQKENI. This CDR3 is 14 amino acids long. The ends were cut back, 4 bases at V and 1 base at J, with 11 bases in the middle.

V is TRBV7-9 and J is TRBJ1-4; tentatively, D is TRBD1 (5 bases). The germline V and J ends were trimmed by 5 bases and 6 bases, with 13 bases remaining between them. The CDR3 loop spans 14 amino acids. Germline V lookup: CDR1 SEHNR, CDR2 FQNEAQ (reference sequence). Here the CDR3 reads CASSPRQQYEKLFF. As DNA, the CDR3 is TGTGCCAGCAGCCCCCGACAGCAGTATGAAAAACTGTTTTTT.

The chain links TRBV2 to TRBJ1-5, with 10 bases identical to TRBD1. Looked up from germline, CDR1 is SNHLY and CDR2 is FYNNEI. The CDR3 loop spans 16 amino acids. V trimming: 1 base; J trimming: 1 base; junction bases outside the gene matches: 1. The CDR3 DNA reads TGTGCCAGCAGTGAAGGGACAGGGGGAAGCAATCAGCCCCAGCATTTT. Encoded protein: CASSEGTGGSNQPQHF.

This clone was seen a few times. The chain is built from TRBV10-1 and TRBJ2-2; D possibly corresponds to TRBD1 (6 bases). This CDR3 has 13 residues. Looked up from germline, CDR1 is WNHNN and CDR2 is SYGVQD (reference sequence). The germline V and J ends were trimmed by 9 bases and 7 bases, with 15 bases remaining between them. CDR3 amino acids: CASRKQGDGELFF. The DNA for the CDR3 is TGCGCCAGTCGGAAACAGGGCGACGGGGAGCTGTTTTTT.

CDR3 nucleotide sequence: TGTGCCAGCAGTTTTGAGAACAATGAGCAGTTCTTC. Its translation: CASSFENNEQFF. The J gene is TRBJ2-1, the V gene TRBV28; no firm D call. Germline V gives CDR1 MDHEN, CDR2 SYDVKM. The V and J ends lost 3 bases and 5 bases respectively, with 5 bases between them. This CDR3 is 12 amino acids long.

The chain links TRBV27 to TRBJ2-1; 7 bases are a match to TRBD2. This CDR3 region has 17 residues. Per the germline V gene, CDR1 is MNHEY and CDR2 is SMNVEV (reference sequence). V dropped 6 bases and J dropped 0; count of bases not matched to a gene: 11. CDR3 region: CASSRWVTSASYNEQFF. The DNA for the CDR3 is TGTGCCAGCAGCCGATGGGTTACTAGCGCCTCCTACAATGAGCAGTTCTTC.

DNA for the CDR3: TGTGCCAGCAGCTCGAACCCCGGGACAGAGAACTACGAGCAGTACTTC. This codes for CASSSNPGTENYEQYF. This sequence joins TRBV4-2 and TRBJ2-7; 7 nucleotides align to TRBD1. Germline V lookup: CDR1 LGHNA, CDR2 YNFKEQ. The CDR3 spans 16 residues. J lost 3 bases, V lost 5 bases, and 13 bases had no gene match.

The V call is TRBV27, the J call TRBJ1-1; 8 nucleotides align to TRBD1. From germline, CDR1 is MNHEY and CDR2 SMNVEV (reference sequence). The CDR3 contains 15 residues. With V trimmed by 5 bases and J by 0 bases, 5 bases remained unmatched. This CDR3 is CASSLGQGMNTEAFF. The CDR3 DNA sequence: TGTGCCAGCAGTCTTGGACAGGGAATGAACACTGAAGCTTTCTTT.

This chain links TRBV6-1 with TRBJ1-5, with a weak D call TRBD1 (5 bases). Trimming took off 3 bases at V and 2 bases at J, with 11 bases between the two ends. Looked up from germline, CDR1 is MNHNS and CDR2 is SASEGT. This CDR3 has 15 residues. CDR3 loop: CASSEAWGGNQPQHF. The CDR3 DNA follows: TGTGCCAGCAGTGAGGCCTGGGGCGGCAATCAGCCCCAGCATTTT.